The clone carrying this T cell receptor (beta chain) appeared many times. The antigen remains unidentified. This specimen belongs to a study of T-cell reconstitution after alpha-beta-depleted transplantation in children. Study findings and constraints: Surviving recipient cells, namely T cells and thymic progenitors, were the source of high day-60 TCRbeta diversity in some patients. Several hundred rapidly expanded clones from non-depleted graft cells reportedly supplied alpha-beta T cells about two months post-transplant.

Germline trimming cut 6 bases from V and 9 bases from J; bases unmatched to any gene: 4. The germline V gene encodes CDR1 MRHNA and CDR2 SNTAGT. The length of the CDR3 is 14 residues. TCRbeta library preparation incorporated unique molecular identifiers. TCRdb reprocessed the PCR reads with MiXCR, giving one entry per CDR3 protein. Here the sample spans about 240,000 distinct CDR3 sequences, 20% to 30% being singletons. This chain connects TRBV6-4 to TRBJ2-1; 14 bases match TRBD2. This specimen was PBMCs, taken before TCRalphabeta/CD19-depleted stem cell transplant. The TCR originated in a girl aged 2 to 9 with Fanconi anemia, due to receive a stem cell transplant. The CDR3 here is CASRTGTSGSEQFF. For the CDR3, the DNA is TGTGCCAGCAGAACCGGGACTAGCGGGAGTGAGCAGTTCTTC.